Listed below are T cell receptor beta chains from one sample, sequenced in a study of T cells in Graves' hyperthyroidism and ophthalmopathy. TCRdb processed the multiplex PCR reads anew with MiXCR; each CDR3 protein has one entry. The sample carries a few hundred thousand distinct CDR3 sequences, 15% recorded once. The sequencing input was blood. These receptors were obtained from a woman aged 30 to 39 with Graves' hyperthyroidism. The CDR3 runs from the conserved cysteine through the conserved F or W.

v_call,j_call,cdr3_aa
TRBV2,TRBJ1-6,CASSEGAGANNSPLHF
TRBV18,TRBJ2-2,CASSPPGLAGPNTGELFF
TRBV12-3/TRBV12-4,TRBJ2-1,CASSFRQGVDNEQFF
TRBV5-1,TRBJ2-5,CASSLEAGDDTQYF
TRBV2,TRBJ2-6,CASRPRESSGANVLTF
TRBV6-5,TRBJ1-1,CASSFKQGQAFF
TRBV20-1,TRBJ2-1,CSAPDSGSGHNEQFF
TRBV7-9,TRBJ2-1,CASSILDPLLFF
TRBV18,TRBJ2-5,CASSPRSSAETQYF
TRBV30,TRBJ2-2,CAWSRRGDEYTGELFF
TRBV27,TRBJ1-1,CASSLMSGATEAFF
TRBV7-2,TRBJ2-4,CASSFQGSVTLAKNIQYF
TRBV4-1,TRBJ1-2,CASSQAGNFGYTF
TRBV7-8,TRBJ2-2,CASTAGGELFF
TRBV19,TRBJ2-5,CASSRTSIPGETQYF
TRBV20-1,TRBJ2-5,CSALNLLGYQETQYF
TRBV18,TRBJ2-3,CASSPVSGRAGGDTQYF
TRBV2,TRBJ2-7,CASKLEDRVYEQYF
TRBV18,TRBJ2-1,CASSPSSGARYNEQFF
TRBV20-1,TRBJ2-1,CSARRAGGLDEQFF
TRBV2,TRBJ1-5,CASSPGQTNQPQHF
TRBV9,TRBJ2-5,CASSPSGSSETQYF
TRBV24-1,TRBJ1-5,CATSAETTDQPQHF
TRBV27,TRBJ1-2,CASSLSRTYGYTF
TRBV27,TRBJ2-7,CASSLLGPGYEQYF
TRBV5-1,TRBJ1-2,CASSLATGGNYGYTF
TRBV18,TRBJ2-7,CASSPGGSYEQYF
TRBV20-1,TRBJ2-6,CSATTGDGANVLTF
TRBV27,TRBJ2-7,CASSFAGPYEQYF
TRBV27,TRBJ2-3,CASTWQGEDTQYF
TRBV7-2,TRBJ2-3,CASSPPTVLSTDTQYF
TRBV28,TRBJ1-5,CASSFLGGNQPQHF
TRBV5-1,TRBJ2-7,CASSLPGQGAWTYEQYF
TRBV10-3,TRBJ2-5,CAISESTGVETQYF
TRBV28,TRBJ2-5,CASSSGQEETQYF
TRBV6-1,TRBJ1-2,CASSTHAGTGFSYGYTF
TRBV20-1,TRBJ1-6,CSAVYGRLNSPLHF
TRBV5-4,TRBJ2-2,CASSLDILPGELFF
TRBV3-1,TRBJ2-1,CASDNSGINEQFF
TRBV28,TRBJ2-3,CASSSTSGGDTQYF
TRBV9,TRBJ1-1,CASSVVRNTEAFF